Shown below are 8 T cell receptor beta chains from a single sample sequenced in a study of cytomegalovirus exposure and HLA in healthy donors. PCR used 60 Vbeta primers and 13 Jbeta primers. The table came from immunoSEQ multiplex PCR; TCRdb's copy has only in-frame clones and leaves some out. The sample holds nearly 110,000 clones; 76% are singletons and the top ten take approximately 2.4%. Sequenced material: PBMCs. Receptors were obtained from a man aged 18 to 30 in good health and CMV-seronegative.

The chain is built from TRBV5-1 and TRBJ2-7; 11 bases line up with TRBD2. Unmatched junction bases numbered 7, after V lost 7 bases and J lost 4 bases. The CDR3 covers 14 residues. Germline assignment: CDR1 SGHRS and CDR2 YFSETQ. CDR3 nucleotide sequence: TGCGCCAGCCAAGCCTTAGCGGGGGGGTACGAGCAGTACTTC. Protein: CASQALAGGYEQYF.

Only one count was recorded for this clone. V and J are TRBV6-6 and TRBJ2-7; D not resolved. V was pared by 6 bases and J by 10 bases, with 16 bases between. The CDR3 has 12 amino acids. Germline V CDR1 and CDR2: MNHNY, SVGAGI (reference sequence). The CDR3 reads CASSNSGSVQYF. CDR3 DNA sequence: TGTGCCAGCAGCAACTCGGGTTCGGTACAGTACTTC.

The J gene is TRBJ2-3, the V gene TRBV5-4; D ambiguous. Germline V gene data show CDR1 as SGHNT and CDR2 as YYREEE (reference sequence). V was shortened by 4 bases and J by 4 bases, with 13 bases between the two germline ends. This CDR3 region has 14 residues. For the CDR3, the DNA is TGTGCCAGCAGCCGTACCTCGGTGCCAGATACGCAGTATTTT. Translated, it gives CASSRTSVPDTQYF.

V is TRBV11-3 and J is TRBJ2-2, with D possibly matching TRBD1 (5 bases). Germline CDR1 reads SGHNT; CDR2 reads YENEEA. The CDR3 runs to 16 residues. V lost 1 base, J lost 4 bases, and 13 bases lay in between. CDR3 loop: CASSLGGASTTGELFF. DNA of the CDR3: TGTGCCAGCAGCTTAGGTGGGGCCTCAACCACCGGGGAGCTGTTTTTT.

The rearrangement uses TRBV5-1 and TRBJ2-5; the D gene is possibly TRBD1 (6 bases). Looked up from germline, CDR1 is SGHRS and CDR2 is YFSETQ. The CDR3 has 14 amino acids. V was cut by 0 bases and J by 4 bases, with 10 bases left in between. CDR3 sequence reads: CASSLEPRGETQYF. The CDR3 nucleotides are TGCGCCAGCAGCTTGGAACCCAGGGGAGAGACCCAGTACTTC.

The chain employs TRBV7-9 and TRBJ1-6; D is uncertain. Trimming pared 1 base from V and 0 bases from J, leaving 10 bases between. The CDR3 loop spans 17 amino acids. The germline CDR1 and CDR2 sequences are SEHNR and FQNEAQ (reference sequence). The CDR3, as DNA: TGTGCCAGCAGCTTAGAGTTTAGGAGCTCCTATAATTCACCCCTCCACTTT. Translating gives CASSLEFRSSYNSPLHF. Together with reference TRBV7-9 and TRBJ1-6, the CDR3 gives the full variable domain: DTGVSQNPRHKITKRGQNVTFRCDPISEHNRLYWYRQTLGQGPEFLTYFQNEAQLEKSRLLSDRFSAERPKGSFSTLEIQRTEQGDSAMYLCASSLEFRSSYNSPLHFGNGTRLTVT.

This chain joins TRBV6-5 and TRBJ2-2, with TRBD1 matching over 9 bases. V gave up 6 bases and J gave up 3 bases; unmatched junction bases: 5. Germline V lookup: CDR1 MNHEY, CDR2 SVGAGI. The CDR3 loop spans 15 amino acids. CDR3 residues: CASRTGTGYTGELFF. The CDR3 region has the DNA TGTGCCAGCAGAACCGGGACAGGGTACACCGGGGAGCTGTTTTTT.

This sequence joins TRBV6-5 and TRBJ2-3; TRBD1 is a possible D gene (6 bases). There are 12 residues in the CDR3. Trimming pared 4 bases from V and 6 bases from J, leaving 8 bases between. The V gene's germline CDR1 is MNHEY and CDR2 SVGAGI. As DNA, the CDR3 is TGTGCCAGCAGTTTCCAGGGGGATACGCAGTATTTT. Translating gives CASSFQGDTQYF.